This TCR beta chain is from a study of blood T cell repertoires in COVID-19. In Seattle, patients joined the study during active infection and were tracked longitudinally. This clone was seen just once. With 4 bases clipped from V and 2 bases from J, the junction kept 11 bases outside the gene matches. The CDR3 is 17 residues long. The germline V gene has CDR1 SGHTA and CDR2 FQGNSA. In the study's own analysis: How many nucleated cells were present was estimated from reference gene primer amplification. TCRdb's copy holds only in-frame clones and misses some; the assay was immunoSEQ multiplex PCR. The V and J calls and clone size were taken over from that table, and D and trimming were inferred from the DNA. Here the sample spans roughly 410,000 clones, about 90% being singletons.

Sequenced input: peripheral blood. This sequence originates from a woman aged 60-70 years with COVID-19, enrolled during active disease. The chain is built from TRBV7-2 and TRBJ2-7; TRBD2 matches at 10 bases. CDR3 amino acids: CASSSYGLAADPYEQYF. CDR3 sequence (DNA): TGTGCCAGCAGCTCATATGGACTAGCGGCGGACCCCTACGAGCAGTACTTC.